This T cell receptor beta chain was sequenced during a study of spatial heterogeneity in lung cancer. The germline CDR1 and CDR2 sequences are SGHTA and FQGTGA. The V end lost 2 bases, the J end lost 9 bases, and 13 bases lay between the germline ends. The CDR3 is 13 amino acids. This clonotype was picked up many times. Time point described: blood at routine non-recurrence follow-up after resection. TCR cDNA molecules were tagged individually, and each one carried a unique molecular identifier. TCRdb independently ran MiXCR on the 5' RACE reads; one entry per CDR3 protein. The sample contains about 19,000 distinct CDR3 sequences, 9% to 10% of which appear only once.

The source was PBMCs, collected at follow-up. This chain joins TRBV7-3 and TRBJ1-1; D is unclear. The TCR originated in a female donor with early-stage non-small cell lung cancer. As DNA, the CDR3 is TGTGCCAGCAGCTTATATCAGGAAGGGAAAGCTTTCTTT. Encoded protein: CASSLYQEGKAFF.